One sample yielded the 19 T cell receptor beta chains listed below, sequenced in a study of metastatic and nonmetastatic thyroid tumors. Ahead of thyroid surgery, no patient had received treatment of any kind. Using MiXCR, TCRdb re-called clones from the PCR reads. Among about 30,000 clones, around a quarter were seen once, and the ten largest hold more than 8%. The sample taken for sequencing was blood. The receptors derive from a female donor with papillary thyroid cancer or a benign thyroid nodule (not recorded which). Some clones in this sample may be carry-over from other donors' samples.

This clone has at least ten counts. The chain joins TRBV3-1 to TRBJ2-3; D is ambiguous. The CDR3 spans 13 residues. CDR1 is LGHDT, CDR2 YNNKEL, per germline (reference sequence). Deletions cut 4 bases from V and 0 bases from J, with 5 bases between. Here the CDR3 reads CASSPQSTDTQYF. The DNA of the CDR3 is TGTGCCAGCAGCCCGCAGAGCACAGATACGCAGTATTTT.

Many counts were recorded for this clone. This chain links TRBV9 with TRBJ2-1, with a weak D call TRBD2 (6 bases). Germline CDR1 SGDLS, CDR2 YYNGEE. There are 14 residues in the CDR3. Trimming removed 0 bases from V and 7 bases from J, with 11 bases in between. DNA of the CDR3: TGTGCCAGCAGCGTAGTTTCAGGAGGGAATGAGCAGTTCTTC. Translated, it gives CASSVVSGGNEQFF.

The genes are TRBV20-1 and TRBJ2-1; D remains ambiguous. Germline V gene lookup returns CDR1 DFQATT and CDR2 SNEGSKA (reference sequence). The CDR3 sequence is 11 residues long. Trimming removed 5 bases from V and 10 bases from J, with 12 bases in between. CDR3 in amino acids: CSARHGREQFF. The DNA for the CDR3 is TGCAGTGCTCGACATGGAAGGGAGCAGTTCTTC.

This clone was counted at least ten times. This chain connects TRBV7-2 to TRBJ1-2, with D hard to call. The ends were cut back, 3 bases at V and 1 base at J, with 12 bases in the middle. This CDR3 contains 15 residues. Germline V gene lookup returns CDR1 SGHTA and CDR2 FQGNSA. DNA for the CDR3: TGTGCCAGCAGCTTCCTCCCCGGACTTAACTATGGCTACACCTTC. Protein sequence: CASSFLPGLNYGYTF.

This clone has just a few counts. The V and J genes are TRBV12-3 or TRBV12-4 and TRBJ1-1, with 7 bases identical to TRBD1. The CDR3 runs 13 residues. The V and J ends lost 6 bases and 4 bases, in that order; junction bases with no gene match: 5. The CDR3: CASSLQGITEAFF. DNA of the CDR3: TGTGCCAGCAGCCTACAGGGGATCACTGAAGCTTTCTTT.

The V and J genes are TRBV27 and TRBJ2-7; TRBD2 matches at 8 bases. After removal of 5 bases from V and 1 base from J, the junction contained 4 bases not matched to a gene. Germline V gene data show CDR1 as MNHEY and CDR2 as SMNVEV (reference sequence). The CDR3 sequence is 14 residues long. This CDR3 reads CASSAGLGSYEQYF. In DNA, the CDR3 is TGTGCCAGCAGTGCGGGACTAGGTTCCTACGAGCAGTACTTC.

The CDR3 loop is CASSLADTNTGELFF. The CDR3 region has the DNA TGTGCCAGCAGCTTGGCAGACACGAACACCGGGGAGCTGTTTTTT. The chain combines TRBV5-4 with TRBJ2-2; D gene ambiguous. Trimming pared 0 bases from V and 0 bases from J, leaving 6 bases between. The CDR3 consists of 15 residues. Germline-derived CDR1 and CDR2 are SGHNT and YYREEE (reference sequence).

There are many counts of this clone. The genes are TRBV27 and TRBJ1-6; a weak D match, TRBD1 (6 bases). This CDR3 region has 14 residues. Germline V CDR1 and CDR2: MNHEY, SMNVEV (reference sequence). Deletions cut 6 bases from V and 8 bases from J, with 14 bases between. The CDR3 loop reads CASRNGGSDSPLHF. In DNA, the CDR3 is TGTGCCAGCAGGAATGGGGGCTCGGATTCACCCCTCCACTTT.

The V call is TRBV20-1, the J call TRBJ2-1; 7 nucleotides agree with TRBD2. The germline gives CDR1 DFQATT, CDR2 SNEGSKA (reference sequence). V lost 3 bases, J lost 8 bases, and 10 bases stayed unmatched. This CDR3 region has 14 residues. The CDR3 sequence: CSARWGGTGDEQFF. CDR3 bases: TGCAGTGCTAGGTGGGGAGGGACGGGGGATGAGCAGTTCTTC.

This clone was seen ten or more times. This chain links TRBV2 with TRBJ2-5; no reliable D call. The CDR3 runs 12 residues. The germline V gene encodes CDR1 SNHLY and CDR2 FYNNEI. V was clipped by 4 bases and J by 3 bases, with 6 bases between them. CDR3 coding DNA: TGTGCCAGCAGTGTAGTGGAAGAGACCCAGTACTTC. Translated, it gives CASSVVEETQYF.

This chain uses TRBV19 with TRBJ2-7; TRBD1 is a possible D gene (6 bases). CDR1 is LNHDA and CDR2 is SQIVND in the germline V gene (reference sequence). V was shortened by 3 bases and J by 6 bases, with 18 bases between the two germline ends. The CDR3 covers 15 residues. CDR3 sequence: CASSIIRTDLSEQYF. CDR3 coding DNA: TGTGCCAGTAGTATTATCCGGACAGACCTCTCCGAGCAGTACTTC.

This clone showed up many times. The chain uses TRBV6-5 and TRBJ1-2; D uncertain. The CDR3 is made up of 16 amino acids. The germline gives CDR1 MNHEY, CDR2 SVGAGI. Between the trimmed V and J ends, which lost 2 bases and 3 bases, there was a span of 16 bases. The CDR3 DNA is TGTGCCAGCAGTTACCCGCAGACTCCTGAAGACTATGGCTACACCTTC. Its translation is CASSYPQTPEDYGYTF.

In its sample, this clone was seen a few times. The V gene is TRBV2, the J gene TRBJ1-1; D possibly corresponds to TRBD1 (5 bases). There are 13 residues in the CDR3. Per the germline V gene, CDR1 is SNHLY and CDR2 is FYNNEI. Trimming shortened V by 10 bases and J by 5 bases, and 17 bases separated the two germline ends. CDR3 region: CATKDSQRTEAFF. CDR3 nucleotide sequence: TGTGCCACTAAAGACAGCCAGAGAACTGAAGCTTTCTTT.

With regard to this clone: This could be a read error, since a much larger clone is one nucleotide away. The genes are TRBV9 and TRBJ2-1; possibly TRBD2 for D (6 bases). The CDR3 contains 15 residues. Germline V CDR1 and CDR2: SGDLS, YYNGEE. CDR3 in amino acids: CASGVGDSSYNEQFF. As DNA, the CDR3 is TGTGCCAGCGGCGTAGGGGACTCCTCCTACAATGAGCAGTTCTTC.

The CDR3: CACIGTQGPYEQYF. The CDR3 nucleotides read TGTGCCTGTATTGGAACACAGGGGCCCTACGAGCAGTACTTC. The V and J genes are TRBV30 and TRBJ2-7; 7 bases fit TRBD1. Germline values: CDR1 GTSNPN, CDR2 SVGIG (reference sequence). This CDR3 region has 14 residues. Unmatched junction bases numbered 10, after V lost 6 bases and J lost 2 bases.

This clone was observed at least ten times. The chain is built from TRBV20-1 and TRBJ1-1; 7 nucleotides match TRBD1. Trimming cost V 3 bases and J 1 base; bases outside gene matches: 11. The CDR3 totals 16 residues. Germline V gene data show CDR1 as DFQATT and CDR2 as SNEGSKA (reference sequence). CDR3 residues: CSARGSDREWNTEAFF. The CDR3 nucleotides read TGCAGTGCTAGGGGCTCTGACAGGGAATGGAACACTGAAGCTTTCTTT.

This clone was picked up many times. This sequence joins TRBV6-2 or TRBV6-3 and TRBJ1-1; 7 nucleotides match TRBD1. Germline values: CDR1 MNHEY, CDR2 SVGEGT. The CDR3 consists of 13 residues. Germline trimming cut 0 bases from V and 11 bases from J; bases unmatched to any gene: 6. The CDR3 DNA reads TGTGCCAGCAGTTACTCGACAGGACAGGCGGCTTTCTTT. This codes for CASSYSTGQAAFF.

The sample holds a few counts of this clone. This rearrangement joins TRBV11-2 to TRBJ1-2; D is uncertain. The V and J ends lost 1 base and 7 bases respectively, with 10 bases between them. The CDR3 has 13 amino acids. CDR1 SGHAT and CDR2 FQNNGV come from the germline V gene. The CDR3 here is CASSLVQEGGYTF. The CDR3 region has the DNA TGTGCCAGCAGCTTAGTCCAGGAAGGTGGCTACACCTTC.

Only a few counts were recorded for this clone. The chain uses TRBV6-6 and TRBJ1-5; D unresolved. Per the germline V gene, CDR1 is MNHNY and CDR2 is SVGAGI (reference sequence). The CDR3 extends over 13 amino acids. Trimming took off 0 bases at V and 7 bases at J, with 7 bases between the two ends. Here the CDR3 reads CASSYSIQQPQHF. CDR3 coding DNA: TGTGCCAGCAGTTACTCGATACAGCAGCCCCAGCATTTT.